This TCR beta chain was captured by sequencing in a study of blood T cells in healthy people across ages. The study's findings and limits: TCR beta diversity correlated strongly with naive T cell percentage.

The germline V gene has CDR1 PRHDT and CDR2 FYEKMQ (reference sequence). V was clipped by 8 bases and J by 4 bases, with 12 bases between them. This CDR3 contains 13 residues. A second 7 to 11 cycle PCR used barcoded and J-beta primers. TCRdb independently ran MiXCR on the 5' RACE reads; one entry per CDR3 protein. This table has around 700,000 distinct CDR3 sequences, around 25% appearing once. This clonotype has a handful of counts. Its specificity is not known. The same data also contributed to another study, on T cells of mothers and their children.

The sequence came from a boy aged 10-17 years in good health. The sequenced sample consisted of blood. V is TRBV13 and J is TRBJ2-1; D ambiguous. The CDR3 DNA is TGTGCCAGCTCCGGGCGGAATTACAATGAGCAGTTCTTC. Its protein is CASSGRNYNEQFF. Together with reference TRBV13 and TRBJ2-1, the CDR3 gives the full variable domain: AAGVIQSPRHLIKEKRETATLKCYPIPRHDTVYWYQQGPGQDPQFLISFYEKMQSDKGSIPDRFSAQQFSDYHSELNMSSLELGDSALYFCASSGRNYNEQFFGPGTRLTVL.